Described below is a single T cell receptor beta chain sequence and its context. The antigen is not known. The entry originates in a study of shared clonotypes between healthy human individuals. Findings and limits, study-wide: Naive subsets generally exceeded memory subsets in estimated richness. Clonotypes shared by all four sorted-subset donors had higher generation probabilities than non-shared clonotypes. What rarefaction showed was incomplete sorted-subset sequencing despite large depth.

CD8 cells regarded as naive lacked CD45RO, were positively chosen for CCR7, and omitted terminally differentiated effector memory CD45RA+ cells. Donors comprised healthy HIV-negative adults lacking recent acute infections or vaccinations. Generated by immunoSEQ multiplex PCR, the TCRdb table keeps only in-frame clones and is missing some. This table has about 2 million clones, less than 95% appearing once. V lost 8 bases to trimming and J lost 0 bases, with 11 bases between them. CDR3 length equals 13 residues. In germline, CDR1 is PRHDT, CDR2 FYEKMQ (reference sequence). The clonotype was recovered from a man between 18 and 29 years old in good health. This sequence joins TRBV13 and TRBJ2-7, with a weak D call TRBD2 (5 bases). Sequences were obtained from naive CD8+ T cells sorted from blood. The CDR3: CASGDGSSYEQYF. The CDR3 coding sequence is TGTGCCAGCGGGGATGGGAGCTCCTACGAGCAGTACTTC.